This TCR beta chain was sequenced for a study of blood T cell repertoires in COVID-19. Across the whole study: Sample material is recorded as cDNA or gDNA derived from T cells, B-cell-depleted T cells, or PBMCs.

In the original processing: Estimates of nucleated cell counts were drawn from the amplification of reference gene primers. Repertoires were generated with immunoSEQ multiplex PCR, while TCRdb's copy carries only in-frame clones and drops some. D and trimming come from the DNA, and the V and J calls and clone size come from that table. This sample has 250,000 to 300,000 clones; over 75% occur once, and the top ten carry 0.9% to 1.2%. Those who participated ranged in age from roughly 18 to 100 years and resided in approximately 23 US areas. Germline V gives CDR1 SGHTA, CDR2 FQGNSA. Trimming took 0 bases from V and 5 from J, leaving 13 bases between them. The CDR3 is 15 amino acids.

The sequencing sample was made of PBMCs or T cells enriched from blood (not recorded which). The sequence was collected from a woman in her 30s who had recovered from COVID-19. The chain employs TRBV7-2 and TRBJ2-5; D might be TRBD2 (6 bases). As DNA, the CDR3 is TGTGCCAGCAGCTTAGCGGGAGGTAGGCAGGAGACCCAGTACTTC. Encoded protein: CASSLAGGRQETQYF.